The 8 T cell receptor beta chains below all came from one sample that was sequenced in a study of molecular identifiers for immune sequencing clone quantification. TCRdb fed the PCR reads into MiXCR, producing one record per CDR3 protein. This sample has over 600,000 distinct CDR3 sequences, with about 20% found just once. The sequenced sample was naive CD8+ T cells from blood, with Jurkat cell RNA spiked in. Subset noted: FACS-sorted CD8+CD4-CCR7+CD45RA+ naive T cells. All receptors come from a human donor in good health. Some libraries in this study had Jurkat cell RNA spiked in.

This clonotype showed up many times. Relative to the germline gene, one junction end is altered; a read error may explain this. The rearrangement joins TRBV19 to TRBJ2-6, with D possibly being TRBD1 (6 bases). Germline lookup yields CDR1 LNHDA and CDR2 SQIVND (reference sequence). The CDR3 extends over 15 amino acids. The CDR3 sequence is CASSIGGSGANVLTF. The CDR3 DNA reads TGCGCCAGCAGCATAGGGGGCTCTGGGGCCAACGTCCTGACTTTC.

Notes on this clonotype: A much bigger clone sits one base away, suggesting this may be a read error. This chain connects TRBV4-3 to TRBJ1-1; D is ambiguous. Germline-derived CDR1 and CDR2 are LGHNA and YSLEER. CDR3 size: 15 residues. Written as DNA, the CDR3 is TGCGCCAGCAGCCAAGACGTGGTTACATACACTGAAGCTCTCTTT. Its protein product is CASSQDVVTYTEALF.

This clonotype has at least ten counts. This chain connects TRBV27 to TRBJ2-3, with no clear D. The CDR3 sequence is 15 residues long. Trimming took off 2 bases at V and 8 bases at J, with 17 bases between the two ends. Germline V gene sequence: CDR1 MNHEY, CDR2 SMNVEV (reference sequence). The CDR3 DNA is TGTGCCAGCAGTTTAAAGTCCCGGTTCTTCCCTACGCAGTATTTT. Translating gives CASSLKSRFFPTQYF.

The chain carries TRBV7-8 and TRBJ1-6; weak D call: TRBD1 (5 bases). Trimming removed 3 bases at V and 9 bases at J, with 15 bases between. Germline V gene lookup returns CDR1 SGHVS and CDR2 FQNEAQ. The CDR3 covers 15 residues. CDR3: CASSFGGAFSSPLHF. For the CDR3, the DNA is TGTGCCAGCAGCTTCGGGGGAGCCTTTAGTTCACCCCTCCACTTT.

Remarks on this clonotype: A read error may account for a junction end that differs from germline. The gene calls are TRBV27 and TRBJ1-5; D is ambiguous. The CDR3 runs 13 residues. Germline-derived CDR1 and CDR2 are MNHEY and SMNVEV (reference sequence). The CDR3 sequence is CASSLMSNQPQRF. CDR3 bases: TGTGCCAGCAGTTTGATGAGCAATCAGCCCCAGCGTTTT.

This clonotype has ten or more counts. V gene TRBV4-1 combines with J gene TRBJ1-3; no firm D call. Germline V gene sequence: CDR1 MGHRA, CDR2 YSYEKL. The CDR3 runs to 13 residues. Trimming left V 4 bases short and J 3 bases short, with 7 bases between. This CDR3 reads CASSPQNGNTIYF. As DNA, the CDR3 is TGCGCCAGCAGCCCTCAGAATGGAAACACCATATATTTT.

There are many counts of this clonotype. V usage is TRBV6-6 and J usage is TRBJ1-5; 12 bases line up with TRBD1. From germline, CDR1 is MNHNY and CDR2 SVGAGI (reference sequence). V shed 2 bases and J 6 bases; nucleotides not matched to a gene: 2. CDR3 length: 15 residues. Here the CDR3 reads CASSYGTGGVQPQHF. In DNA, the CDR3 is TGTGCCAGCAGTTACGGGACAGGGGGCGTTCAGCCCCAGCATTTT.

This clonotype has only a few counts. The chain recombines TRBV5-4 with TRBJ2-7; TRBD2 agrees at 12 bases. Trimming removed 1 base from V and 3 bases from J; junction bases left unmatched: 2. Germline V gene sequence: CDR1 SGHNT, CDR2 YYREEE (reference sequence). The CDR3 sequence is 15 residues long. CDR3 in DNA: TGTGCCAGCAGCTTGAGGACTAGCGGGAACTACGAGCAGTACTTC. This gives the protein CASSLRTSGNYEQYF.